These T cell receptor beta chains were read from a single sample in a study of blood T cell repertoires in COVID-19. Only in-frame clones appear in the TCRdb table, and some are missing; sequencing was by immunoSEQ multiplex PCR. This repertoire shows 130,000 to 150,000 clones, roughly three quarters found once; its top ten account for 1.5% to 2.5%. Sequenced input: peripheral blood. The receptors here all came from a woman aged 60-75 years with acute or convalescent COVID-19. CDR3s include the opening cysteine and the closing phenylalanine or tryptophan. D genes are given only for firm matches. Size is stated for part of the rows, as once, few or many counts, or as a class when the clone is expanded.

j_gene	abundance	v_gene	d_gene	CDR3aa	CDR3nt
TRBJ2-1	NA	TRBV3-1/TRBV3-2	TRBD2	CASSRDSGSDEQFF	TGTGCCAGCAGCCGGGATAGCGGGAGTGATGAGCAGTTCTTC
TRBJ2-6	NA	TRBV10-3	NA	CAISESRLLTRAGANVLTF	TGTGCCATCAGTGAGTCGAGGTTGCTTACCCGGGCTGGGGCCAACGTCCTGACTTTC
TRBJ2-5	NA	TRBV3-1/TRBV3-2	TRBD1	CASSLRTGLGETQYF	TGTGCCAGCAGCCTACGGACAGGGCTTGGGGAGACCCAGTACTTC
TRBJ2-2	NA	TRBV5-4	NA	CASSAGGQGFTGELFF	TGTGCCAGCAGCGCCGGGGGGCAGGGTTTCACCGGGGAGCTGTTTTTT
TRBJ2-7	NA	TRBV7-9	TRBD1	CASSLGTGAYEQYF	TGTGCCAGCAGCTTAGGTACAGGGGCCTACGAGCAGTACTTC
TRBJ1-1	NA	TRBV20-1	NA	CSASPALNTEAFF	TGCAGTGCTAGTCCAGCGTTGAACACTGAAGCTTTCTTT
TRBJ1-2	NA	TRBV29-1	NA	CSVGSRVYGYTF	TGCAGCGTTGGAAGCAGGGTCTATGGCTACACCTTC
TRBJ2-7	NA	TRBV15	TRBD2	CATSGAGDYEQYF	TGTGCCACCAGCGGCGCGGGAGACTACGAGCAGTACTTC
TRBJ2-1	NA	TRBV11-2	TRBD2	CASSLVRGTSGRVNEQFF	TGTGCCAGCAGCTTAGTCCGGGGGACTAGCGGGAGGGTCAATGAGCAGTTCTTC
TRBJ1-2	NA	TRBV5-1	NA	CASSLESGDYGYTF	TGCGCCAGCAGCTTGGAATCAGGGGACTATGGCTACACCTTC
TRBJ2-3	NA	TRBV6-6	NA	CASSPQGLAGQGKDTQYF	TGTGCCAGCAGTCCCCAGGGGCTAGCGGGACAGGGGAAAGATACGCAGTATTTT
TRBJ2-7	NA	TRBV10-2	NA	CASSENTRAYEQYF	TGCGCCAGCAGTGAGAACACTAGAGCCTACGAGCAGTACTTC
TRBJ2-5	NA	TRBV7-2	TRBD2	CASSPGLAAPGETQYF	TGTGCCAGCAGCCCCGGACTAGCGGCCCCCGGGGAGACCCAGTACTTC
TRBJ1-4	NA	TRBV29-1	TRBD1	CSAGQGAGEKLFF	TGCAGCGCGGGACAGGGGGCGGGTGAAAAACTGTTTTTT
TRBJ2-7	NA	TRBV10-3	TRBD2	CAIGSTGGTWEQYF	TGTGCCATCGGGTCTACGGGAGGGACGTGGGAGCAGTACTTC
TRBJ2-1	NA	TRBV6-5	TRBD2	CASTKGLASNEQFF	TGTGCCAGCACCAAGGGACTAGCGTCCAATGAGCAGTTCTTC
TRBJ1-2	NA	TRBV5-1	NA	CASSLRQGNYGYTF	TGCGCCAGCAGCTTGCGGCAGGGTAACTATGGCTACACCTTC
TRBJ2-1	many	TRBV7-9	TRBD2	CASSLGPGLGYNEQFF	TGTGCCAGCAGCTTAGGACCGGGACTAGGTTACAATGAGCAGTTCTTC
TRBJ2-2	few	TRBV3-1/TRBV3-2	NA	CASLKGDTGELFF	TGTGCCAGTCTAAAAGGGGACACCGGGGAGCTGTTTTTT
TRBJ1-1	NA	TRBV7-3	NA	CASSLKRSGTEAFF	TGTGCCAGCAGCTTAAAGAGATCGGGGACTGAAGCTTTCTTT
TRBJ2-1	NA	TRBV11-2	TRBD2	CASSLGGGFSYNEQFF	TGTGCCAGCAGCTTAGGGGGGGGATTCTCCTACAATGAGCAGTTCTTC
TRBJ1-1	NA	TRBV5-4	NA	CASSLTVGQGIPFF	NA
TRBJ1-4	NA	TRBV6-5	NA	CASSYGAGTNEKLFF	TGTGCCAGCAGTTACGGGGCAGGTACTAATGAAAAACTGTTTTTT
TRBJ1-6	NA	TRBV27	NA	CASARGGSPLHF	TGTGCCAGCGCTAGAGGCGGATCACCCCTCCACTTT
TRBJ2-2	NA	TRBV9	TRBD1	CASSVGQTGELFF	TGTGCCAGCAGCGTGGGACAGACCGGGGAGCTGTTTTTT
TRBJ2-1	NA	TRBV4-1	TRBD2	CASSQDPETSGRLWNEQFF	TGCGCCAGCAGCCAAGATCCAGAAACTAGCGGGAGGCTCTGGAATGAGCAGTTCTTC
TRBJ2-5	NA	TRBV5-1	NA	CASSLAGSQETQYF	TGCGCCAGCAGCTTGGCCGGCTCACAGGAGACCCAGTACTTC
TRBJ2-1	NA	TRBV28	TRBD2	CASSLWTLAGVSGTYNEQFF	TGTGCCAGCAGTTTATGGACGCTAGCGGGTGTCAGCGGTACCTACAATGAGCAGTTCTTC
TRBJ2-6	NA	TRBV9	NA	CASSVTLSGANVLTF	TGTGCCAGCAGCGTAACCCTATCGGGGGCCAACGTCCTGACTTTC
TRBJ2-3	NA	TRBV28	TRBD2	CASSSLAGSTDTQYF	TGTGCCAGCAGTTCCCTAGCGGGATCCACAGATACGCAGTATTTT